These T cell receptor beta chains were read from a single sample in a study of OX40 agonist ivuxolimab in advanced cancers. This table comes from immunoSEQ multiplex PCR, and its TCRdb copy is limited to in-frame clones, with some not included. The repertoire holds tens of thousands of clones, with roughly nine tenths as singletons. Sample: CD4+ or CD8+ T cells sorted from blood, taken in a trial of the OX40 agonist ivuxolimab. These receptors were taken from an adult with an advanced solid tumor such as melanoma, head and neck, liver or kidney cancer. Each CDR3 is given with its conserved first and last residue. The D gene is left open where the match is weak. Clone size appears in some rows only: once, few, many, or a class for an expanded clone.

TRBJ2-7 NA NA TRBV6-5 14 TGTGCCAGCAGCCCGGGGACTGGCTCCTACGAGCAGTACTTC CASSPGTGSYEQYF
TRBJ2-1 NA NA TRBV11-3 14 TGTGCCAGCAGCTTAAGCGGAACCTACAATGAGCAGTTCTTC CASSLSGTYNEQFF
TRBJ1-6 TRBD1 NA TRBV6-6 16 TGTGCCAGCAGTTACTCTAGTGACAGGGCCGATTCACCCCTCCACTTT CASSYSSDRADSPLHF
TRBJ2-7 NA NA TRBV6-5 12 TGTGCCAGCAGCCAGGGCTCCTACGAGCAGTACTTC CASSQGSYEQYF
TRBJ1-6 NA NA TRBV18 15 TGTGCCAGCGCCTCCCGGACAGAGAAGGCCTCACCCCTCCACTTT CASASRTEKASPLHF
TRBJ2-7 NA few TRBV7-9 13 TGTGCCAGCGAGCCAAGGAGCTCCTACGAGCAGTACTTC CASEPRSSYEQYF
TRBJ2-7 TRBD1 NA TRBV18 15 TGTGCCAGCTCACCTGGGGGGACAGGGGCCCACGAGCAGTACTTC CASSPGGTGAHEQYF
TRBJ2-1 TRBD2 NA TRBV7-7 15 TGTGCTAGCAGTCGACTAGCGGGAGCGTACAATGAGCAGTTCTTC CASSRLAGAYNEQFF
TRBJ2-7 NA NA TRBV30 14 TGTGCCTCCCTCGGCCCCCTAGTCCCCGGCGAGCAGTACTTC CASLGPLVPGEQYF
TRBJ1-2 NA NA TRBV4-1 15 TGCGCCAGCAGCCAAGATACCCAGACTTCCTATGGCTACACCTTC CASSQDTQTSYGYTF
TRBJ2-1 NA NA TRBV11-2 14 TGTGCCAGCAGCTTAAGCCTAGCATCTGATGAGCAGTTCTTC CASSLSLASDEQFF
TRBJ2-7 TRBD2 NA TRBV19 15 TGTGCCAGTAGTATCAGACTAGCGGGAAGCTACGAGCAGTACTTC CASSIRLAGSYEQYF
TRBJ2-7 NA NA TRBV19 15 TGTGCCAGTAGTATATTTCAGGGAAGCGGCTACGAGCAGTACTTC CASSIFQGSGYEQYF
TRBJ1-1 TRBD1 NA TRBV7-9 13 TGTGCCAGCAGCCACGGACAGGGGACTGAAGCTTTCTTT CASSHGQGTEAFF
TRBJ2-7 NA NA TRBV7-6 15 TGTGCCAGCAGCTTAGGAACAGGGAGCTCCTACGAGCAGTACTTC CASSLGTGSSYEQYF
TRBJ2-1 TRBD2 NA TRBV30 15 TGTGCCTGGCTATTTCCGGGACTAGCAGCGAATGAGCAGTTCTTC CAWLFPGLAANEQFF
TRBJ2-1 NA NA TRBV5-1 16 TGCGCCAGCAGCTTGGCTGTGGGTGCCTCCTACAATGAGCAGTTCTTC CASSLAVGASYNEQFF
TRBJ2-1 NA NA TRBV7-2 14 TGTGCCAGCAGCCCGGGGTTGGCGTACAATGAGCAGTTCTTC CASSPGLAYNEQFF
TRBJ1-1 TRBD1 NA TRBV9 16 TGTGCCAGCAGCGTAACGGGGGGGACAGGGAACACTGAAGCTTTCTTT CASSVTGGTGNTEAFF
TRBJ2-7 NA NA TRBV19 12 TGTGCCAGTACCTCAGGGTCCTACGAGCAGTACTTC CASTSGSYEQYF
TRBJ2-5 NA NA TRBV25-1 14 TGTGCCAGCAGTGAAGAGGGTGGGGGTGAGACCCAGTACTTC CASSEEGGGETQYF
TRBJ2-3 TRBD2 NA TRBV29-1 17 TGCAGCGTGAAGAGGGGTGGTCTAGCGGATAACACAGATACGCAGTATTTT CSVKRGGLADNTDTQYF
TRBJ2-5 NA NA TRBV5-1 13 TGCGCCAGCAGCACCAGGGGCGGCGAGACCCAGTACTTC CASSTRGGETQYF
TRBJ2-5 NA NA TRBV5-4 15 TGTGCCAGCAGCCCAGCGACAGACCAACAAGAGACCCAGTACTTC CASSPATDQQETQYF
TRBJ2-5 NA NA TRBV2 14 TGTGCCAGCATGAAGTCGCTAGCCCAAGAGACCCAGTACTTC CASMKSLAQETQYF
TRBJ2-5 TRBD1 NA TRBV7-9 15 TGTGCCAGCAGCCCTACGGACAGGGCCGACGTGACCCAGTACTTC CASSPTDRADVTQYF
TRBJ1-2 NA NA TRBV5-4 12 TGTGCCAGCAGCTTGGGAGACTATGGCTACACCTTC CASSLGDYGYTF
TRBJ2-5 NA NA TRBV5-4 14 TGTGCCAGCAGCCCGGTCTTGGAGGGGGAGACCCAGTACTTC CASSPVLEGETQYF
TRBJ2-7 TRBD2 NA TRBV5-6 14 TGTGCCAGCATCCTTAGCGGGCTTTCCTACGAGCAGTACTTC CASILSGLSYEQYF
TRBJ2-7 TRBD2 NA TRBV27 15 TGTGCCAGCAGTTTTGGGGCGGGAGGGCAGAACGAGCAGTACTTC CASSFGAGGQNEQYF
TRBJ2-3 TRBD2 NA TRBV4-1 17 TGCGCCAGCAGCCAAGATAAGACTAGCGGAAGCACAGATACGCAGTATTTT CASSQDKTSGSTDTQYF
TRBJ1-3 NA NA TRBV10-3 14 TGTGCCATCAGTGGCGTAATCTCTGGAAACACCATATATTTT CAISGVISGNTIYF
TRBJ1-2 NA NA TRBV27 17 TGTGCCAGCAGTGCCCATGGTGGGGGGGCACTTATGTATGGCTACACCTTC CASSAHGGGALMYGYTF
TRBJ2-4 TRBD2 NA TRBV28 16 TGTGCCAGCAGTCCCATAGCGGGTCTAGCCAAAAACATTCAGTACTTC CASSPIAGLAKNIQYF
TRBJ2-7 NA NA TRBV10-3 14 TGTGCCATCAGTGTGGGGGGGGCTCCCTACGAGCAGTACTTC CAISVGGAPYEQYF
TRBJ2-1 NA NA TRBV30 12 TGTGCCTGGGGGACGGAGCAGAATGAGCAGTTCTTC CAWGTEQNEQFF
TRBJ1-3 TRBD1 NA TRBV6-1 19 TGTGCCAGCAGTGAAGCCCCTCCTGGACAGGGACTTTCTGGAAACACCATATATTTT CASSEAPPGQGLSGNTIYF
TRBJ2-3 NA NA TRBV7-9 11 TGTGCCAGCAGCGACACAGATACGCAGTATTTT CASSDTDTQYF
TRBJ2-7 NA NA TRBV28 11 TGTGCCAGCTCCTTTTCCTACGAGCAGTACTTC CASSFSYEQYF
TRBJ1-1 NA NA TRBV7-3 13 TGTGCCAGCAGCTTAACAGTGAACACTGAAGCTTTCTTT CASSLTVNTEAFF